The present T cell receptor (beta chain) was sequenced within a study of vaccination and CD4 T cells after COVID-19. As concerns this clonotype: Its antigen is currently unknown. The CDR3 does not close with the conserved phenylalanine or tryptophan, likely indicating a read error.

At the Johns Hopkins FTIC core, DNA taken from cultured CD4+ T cells was sequenced by way of the Oncomine TCR Beta short-read assay. MiXCR, applied by TCRdb to the PCR reads, yields one record per CDR3 protein. The sample carries over 11,000 distinct CDR3 sequences, around a fifth recorded once. Treatment given: roughly 10-day PBMC culture with coronavirus spike peptide pools or control peptides (ViraFEST assay). After expanding antigen-specific T cells with peptide pools, ViraFEST sequenced their TCRs. Specimen: cultured CD4+ T cells from blood. The receptor comes from a human donor with COVID-19.

CDR3: CASSFHEQFY. The CDR3 nucleotides are TGTGCCAGCAGCTTTCATGAGCAGTTCTAC. The V call is TRBV11-2, the J call TRBJ2-1; D is unclear. This CDR3 contains 10 residues. V was trimmed by 3 bases and J by 8 bases, leaving 2 bases between them. Germline V gene data show CDR1 as SGHAT and CDR2 as FQNNGV.